Listed below are T cell receptor beta chains from one sample, sequenced in a study of cytomegalovirus exposure and HLA in healthy donors. The assay was immunoSEQ multiplex PCR, and TCRdb's table has in-frame clones only and misses some. The repertoire consists of 150,000 or so clones, with about 89% occurring once and the leading ten covering roughly 2.6%. The sequenced sample consisted of PBMCs. The receptors derive from a man aged 18 to 35 in good health and CMV-seropositive. The CDR3 runs from the conserved cysteine through the conserved F or W. Each record gives: V gene, J gene, D gene, clone size, CDR3 protein, CDR3 DNA. A D gene is named only where the DNA matches it firmly. Expanded clones get a size class; other rows say once, few or many, or leave the size out.

v_call: TRBV28; j_call: TRBJ2-7; d_call: TRBD1; clone_size: -; cdr3_aa: CASTIGGTGSYEQYF; cdr3_nt: TGTGCCAGCACCATAGGGGGGACAGGGTCTTACGAGCAGTACTTC
v_call: TRBV18; j_call: TRBJ2-7; d_call: -; clone_size: -; cdr3_aa: CASSQIPLSERSYEQYF; cdr3_nt: TGTGCCAGCTCACAAATCCCCCTCAGCGAGCGCTCCTACGAGCAGTACTTC
v_call: TRBV18; j_call: TRBJ1-3; d_call: TRBD1; clone_size: -; cdr3_aa: CASSPGTGVRRRHGNTIYF; cdr3_nt: TGTGCCAGCTCACCCGGGACAGGGGTTCGCCGGCGACATGGAAACACCATATATTTT
v_call: TRBV19; j_call: TRBJ2-1; d_call: TRBD2; clone_size: -; cdr3_aa: CASSIGGGAGTSGSREQFF; cdr3_nt: TGTGCCAGTAGTATAGGGGGAGGGGCCGGGACTAGCGGGAGTCGTGAGCAGTTCTTC
v_call: TRBV4-2; j_call: TRBJ2-7; d_call: -; clone_size: -; cdr3_aa: CASSQEGRGSSYEQYF; cdr3_nt: TGTGCCAGCAGCCAAGAAGGCAGGGGTTCCTCCTACGAGCAGTACTTC
v_call: TRBV27; j_call: TRBJ2-1; d_call: -; clone_size: once; cdr3_aa: CASSLGTEPYSYNEQFF; cdr3_nt: TGTGCCAGCAGTTTGGGTACGGAGCCCTACTCCTACAATGAGCAGTTCTTC
v_call: TRBV4-1; j_call: TRBJ2-1; d_call: TRBD2; clone_size: -; cdr3_aa: CASRTSGNEQFF; cdr3_nt: TGCGCCAGCAGAACTAGCGGCAATGAGCAGTTCTTC
v_call: TRBV2; j_call: TRBJ1-2; d_call: -; clone_size: -; cdr3_aa: CASEEYGYTF; cdr3_nt: TGTGCCAGTGAAGAGTATGGCTACACCTTC
v_call: TRBV27; j_call: TRBJ2-7; d_call: TRBD1; clone_size: -; cdr3_aa: CASSLGQGYREQYF; cdr3_nt: TGTGCCAGCAGCCTGGGACAGGGATATCGCGAGCAGTACTTC
v_call: TRBV7-2; j_call: TRBJ2-3; d_call: -; clone_size: -; cdr3_aa: CASSLGIKEMYF; cdr3_nt: TGTGCCAGCAGCTTGGGCATCAAAGAGATGTATTTT
v_call: TRBV19; j_call: TRBJ2-7; d_call: TRBD2; clone_size: -; cdr3_aa: CASSSGSSYEQYF; cdr3_nt: TGTGCCAGTAGTAGCGGGAGCTCCTACGAGCAGTACTTC
v_call: TRBV7-2; j_call: TRBJ2-7; d_call: TRBD2; clone_size: -; cdr3_aa: CASSLGTSGGSEQYF; cdr3_nt: TGTGCCAGCAGCCTCGGGACTAGCGGGGGGTCCGAGCAGTACTTC
v_call: TRBV7-9; j_call: TRBJ2-4; d_call: -; clone_size: -; cdr3_aa: CASSNRSKNIQYF; cdr3_nt: TGTGCCAGCAGCAACAGGTCCAAAAACATTCAGTACTTC
v_call: TRBV7-2; j_call: TRBJ2-1; d_call: -; clone_size: few; cdr3_aa: CASSPLIIHEQFF; cdr3_nt: TGTGCCAGCAGCCCCTTAATTATCCATGAGCAGTTCTTC
v_call: TRBV16; j_call: TRBJ2-1; d_call: -; clone_size: -; cdr3_aa: CASSPLQGSRAPKFF; cdr3_nt: TGTGCCAGCAGCCCCCTACAGGGTTCCAGGGCTCCGAAGTTCTTC
v_call: TRBV18; j_call: TRBJ2-7; d_call: -; clone_size: -; cdr3_aa: CASSPGDEQYF; cdr3_nt: TGTGCCAGCTCACCAGGAGACGAGCAGTACTTC
v_call: TRBV4-1; j_call: TRBJ2-3; d_call: TRBD1; clone_size: -; cdr3_aa: CASSLRGGRDRVTDTQYF; cdr3_nt: TGCGCCAGCAGCCTCAGAGGGGGCCGGGACAGGGTGACAGATACGCAGTATTTT
v_call: TRBV4-3; j_call: TRBJ2-5; d_call: TRBD2; clone_size: -; cdr3_aa: CASSQVSGEETQYF; cdr3_nt: TGCGCCAGCAGCCAAGTTAGCGGGGAAGAGACCCAGTACTTC
v_call: TRBV2; j_call: TRBJ1-5; d_call: -; clone_size: -; cdr3_aa: CASTRYSNQPQHF; cdr3_nt: TGTGCCAGCACGCGGTATAGCAATCAGCCCCAGCATTTT
v_call: TRBV6-5; j_call: TRBJ2-7; d_call: -; clone_size: -; cdr3_aa: CASSYRGILVGEQYF; cdr3_nt: TGTGCCAGCAGTTACCGGGGGATTTTGGTGGGGGAGCAGTACTTC
v_call: TRBV4-3; j_call: TRBJ2-1; d_call: TRBD2; clone_size: -; cdr3_aa: CASSRAIAGGRGSYNEQFF; cdr3_nt: TGCGCCAGCAGCCGGGCAATAGCGGGAGGACGGGGCTCCTACAATGAGCAGTTCTTC
v_call: TRBV5-1; j_call: TRBJ2-5; d_call: -; clone_size: -; cdr3_aa: CASSPHRGETQYF; cdr3_nt: TGCGCCAGCAGCCCTCACCGAGGGGAGACCCAGTACTTC
v_call: TRBV7-2; j_call: TRBJ2-1; d_call: -; clone_size: -; cdr3_aa: CASSLGVLFPRDEQFF; cdr3_nt: TGTGCCAGCAGCTTAGGGGTTTTATTCCCGAGGGATGAGCAGTTCTTC
v_call: TRBV6-1; j_call: TRBJ1-5; d_call: TRBD1; clone_size: -; cdr3_aa: CASSGRTGVHQPQHF; cdr3_nt: TGTGCCAGCAGTGGACGGACAGGGGTTCATCAGCCCCAGCATTTT
v_call: TRBV13; j_call: TRBJ2-7; d_call: TRBD1; clone_size: -; cdr3_aa: CASSSDRVMYEQYF; cdr3_nt: TGTGCCAGCAGCTCCGACAGGGTTATGTACGAGCAGTACTTC
v_call: TRBV6-1; j_call: TRBJ2-7; d_call: -; clone_size: -; cdr3_aa: CASREGPGTYEQYF; cdr3_nt: TGTGCCAGCAGGGAAGGTCCGGGAACCTACGAGCAGTACTTC
v_call: TRBV28; j_call: TRBJ2-7; d_call: TRBD1; clone_size: once; cdr3_aa: CASRPTGGSYEQYF; cdr3_nt: TGTGCCAGCCGACCGACAGGGGGTTCCTACGAGCAGTACTTC
v_call: TRBV18; j_call: TRBJ1-5; d_call: -; clone_size: once; cdr3_aa: CASSPHGPRGYQPQHF; cdr3_nt: TGTGCCAGCTCACCCCACGGACCCCGGGGATATCAGCCCCAGCATTTT
v_call: TRBV27; j_call: TRBJ1-1; d_call: TRBD1; clone_size: -; cdr3_aa: CASSLAGGNTEAFF; cdr3_nt: TGTGCCAGCAGTTTGGCAGGGGGCAACACTGAAGCTTTCTTT
v_call: TRBV6-5; j_call: TRBJ1-2; d_call: -; clone_size: few; cdr3_aa: CASSTITSGLGYTF; cdr3_nt: TGTGCCAGCAGCACCATTACCTCGGGACTGGGCTACACCTTC
v_call: TRBV7-9; j_call: TRBJ2-5; d_call: -; clone_size: -; cdr3_aa: CASSLARSPGETQYF; cdr3_nt: TGTGCCAGCAGCTTAGCGCGAAGCCCCGGAGAGACCCAGTACTTC
v_call: TRBV4-3; j_call: TRBJ1-1; d_call: -; clone_size: -; cdr3_aa: CASSQDFRNTEAFF; cdr3_nt: TGCGCCAGCAGCCAAGATTTCAGAAACACTGAAGCTTTCTTT
v_call: TRBV16; j_call: TRBJ1-2; d_call: TRBD1; clone_size: -; cdr3_aa: CASSRDRSLGGYTF; cdr3_nt: TGTGCCAGCAGCCGGGACAGATCCTTGGGGGGCTACACCTTC
v_call: TRBV5-5; j_call: TRBJ1-2; d_call: TRBD1; clone_size: -; cdr3_aa: CASSLEDRDGYTF; cdr3_nt: TGTGCCAGCAGCTTAGAGGACAGGGATGGCTACACCTTC
v_call: TRBV5-5; j_call: TRBJ1-2; d_call: TRBD1; clone_size: few; cdr3_aa: CASSPDGQGGYTF; cdr3_nt: TGTGCCAGCAGCCCCGATGGACAGGGAGGCTACACCTTC
v_call: TRBV27; j_call: TRBJ2-7; d_call: TRBD2; clone_size: -; cdr3_aa: CASSGALAGDPYEQYF; cdr3_nt: TGTGCCAGCAGTGGAGCCCTAGCGGGGGACCCCTACGAGCAGTACTTC
v_call: TRBV5-6; j_call: TRBJ1-1; d_call: -; clone_size: -; cdr3_aa: CASSMEGVWDTEAFF; cdr3_nt: TGTGCCAGCAGCATGGAAGGGGTCTGGGACACTGAAGCTTTCTTT
v_call: TRBV5-1; j_call: TRBJ1-1; d_call: TRBD1; clone_size: -; cdr3_aa: CASSLGDSVGTEAFF; cdr3_nt: TGCGCCAGCAGCTTGGGGGACAGTGTGGGCACTGAAGCTTTCTTT
v_call: TRBV4-3; j_call: TRBJ2-3; d_call: TRBD2; clone_size: -; cdr3_aa: CASSQTSGMADTQYF; cdr3_nt: TGCGCCAGCAGCCAGACTAGCGGGATGGCAGATACGCAGTATTTT
v_call: TRBV28; j_call: TRBJ1-5; d_call: -; clone_size: -; cdr3_aa: CASSEGVGNQPQHF; cdr3_nt: TGTGCCAGCAGTGAGGGGGTAGGTAATCAGCCCCAGCATTTT
v_call: TRBV13; j_call: TRBJ2-3; d_call: -; clone_size: -; cdr3_aa: CASSQGRTDTQYF; cdr3_nt: TGTGCCAGCAGCCAGGGTCGCACAGATACGCAGTATTTT
v_call: TRBV15; j_call: TRBJ1-5; d_call: -; clone_size: -; cdr3_aa: CATSRIQGNQPQHF; cdr3_nt: TGTGCCACCAGCAGAATACAGGGCAATCAGCCCCAGCATTTT
v_call: TRBV27; j_call: TRBJ2-1; d_call: TRBD2; clone_size: -; cdr3_aa: CASSSPGTSGRSEQFF; cdr3_nt: TGTGCCAGCAGTTCACCCGGGACTAGCGGGAGAAGTGAGCAGTTCTTC
v_call: TRBV27; j_call: TRBJ2-7; d_call: TRBD1; clone_size: few; cdr3_aa: CASRQEARTGEQYF; cdr3_nt: TGTGCCAGCAGGCAGGAGGCCAGGACAGGTGAGCAGTACTTC
v_call: TRBV5-4; j_call: TRBJ2-7; d_call: -; clone_size: -; cdr3_aa: CASSFDRLGSHEQYF; cdr3_nt: TGTGCCAGCAGCTTCGACAGGCTGGGTTCCCACGAGCAGTACTTC
v_call: TRBV5-1; j_call: TRBJ2-7; d_call: TRBD1; clone_size: -; cdr3_aa: CASSPGQLAYEQYF; cdr3_nt: TGCGCCAGCAGCCCGGGACAGTTAGCCTACGAGCAGTACTTC
v_call: TRBV7-7; j_call: TRBJ2-1; d_call: -; clone_size: -; cdr3_aa: CASSLESGAPYEQFF; cdr3_nt: TGTGCTAGCAGCTTAGAGTCTGGGGCACCGTACGAGCAGTTCTTC
v_call: TRBV5-1; j_call: TRBJ1-1; d_call: TRBD1; clone_size: -; cdr3_aa: CASSPRGRGNTEAFF; cdr3_nt: TGCGCCAGCAGCCCCAGGGGGCGGGGGAACACTGAAGCTTTCTTT
v_call: TRBV27; j_call: TRBJ2-7; d_call: -; clone_size: -; cdr3_aa: CASSSRDKPYEQYF; cdr3_nt: TGTGCCAGCAGTTCCCGGGACAAACCCTACGAGCAGTACTTC